This T cell receptor beta chain is drawn from a study of T cell responses to AZD1222 COVID-19 vaccine. Assay: immunoSEQ multiplex PCR; the TCRdb copy retains only in-frame clones and omits some. Seen here are some 100,000 clones, about 88% observed once, and the top ten hold approximately 17%. Sequencing used peripheral blood, obtained on day 0 of AZD1222 vaccination. This clonotype originated in an adult in good health.

CDR3 sequence: CATGGQGPLLDSNEQFF. DNA of the CDR3: TGTGCCACCGGAGGACAGGGCCCCCTCCTTGATTCCAATGAGCAGTTCTTC. The chain uses TRBV15 and TRBJ2-1; TRBD1 agrees at 8 bases. The CDR3 contains 17 residues. Unmatched junction bases numbered 18, after V lost 8 bases and J lost 6 bases. CDR1 and CDR2 (germline): LNHNV, YYDKDF (reference sequence). Full variable domain (outside the CDR3, taken from reference TRBV15 and TRBJ2-1): DAMVIQNPRYQVTQFGKPVTLSCSQTLNHNVMYWYQQKSSQAPKLLFHYYDKDFNNEADTPDNFQSRRPNTSFCFLDIRSPGLGDTAMYLCATGGQGPLLDSNEQFFGPGTRLTVL.